The clone carrying this T cell receptor beta chain has more than one count but fewer than ten. What it binds is not known. The data are from a study of T cell repertoires in cytomegalovirus infection. Whole-study context: Indications came from public TCR beta signatures; they pointed to CMV infection and to a matching HLA type.

In TCRdb, the reads were re-called with MiXCR into one record per CDR3 protein. The sample shows about 490,000 distinct CDR3 sequences, around 27% of them seen only once. Points from the study as a whole: The ex vivo response was dominated by HLA-C-restricted CMV-specific TCR beta clonotypes. Summed frequency of public TCR beta families distinguished CMV carriers with the relevant HLA.

Sequenced: PBMCs. This clonotype originated in a human donor in good health (CMV status not recorded). Some clones in this sample may be carry-over from other donors' samples.

The CDR3 coding sequence is TGTGCCAGCTTCGTAGTGGATGAAAAACTGTTTTTT. Translating gives CASFVVDEKLFF. V and J are TRBV2 and TRBJ1-4; D gene unclear. The CDR3 covers 12 residues. The V and J ends lost 8 bases and 6 bases respectively, with 10 bases between them. Germline V lookup: CDR1 SNHLY, CDR2 FYNNEI.